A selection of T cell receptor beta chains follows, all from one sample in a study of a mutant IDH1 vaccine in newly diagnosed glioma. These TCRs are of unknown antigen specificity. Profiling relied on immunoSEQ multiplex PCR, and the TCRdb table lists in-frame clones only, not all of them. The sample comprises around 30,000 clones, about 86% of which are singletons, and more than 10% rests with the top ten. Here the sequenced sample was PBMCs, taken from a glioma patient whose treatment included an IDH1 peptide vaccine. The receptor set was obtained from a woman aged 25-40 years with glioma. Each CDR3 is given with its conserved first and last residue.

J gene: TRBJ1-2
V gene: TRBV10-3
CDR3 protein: CAIRKPVYYGYTF

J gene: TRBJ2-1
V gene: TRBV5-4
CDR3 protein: CASSSLGGGNEQFF

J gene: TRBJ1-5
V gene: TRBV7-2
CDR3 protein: CASSRFGVVQPQHF

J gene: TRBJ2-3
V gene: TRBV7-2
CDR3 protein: CASSQGPSGGATDTQYF

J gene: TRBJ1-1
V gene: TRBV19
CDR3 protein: CASSMTGNTEAFF

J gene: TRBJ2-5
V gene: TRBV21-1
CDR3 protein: CASSKATPGQSEETQYF

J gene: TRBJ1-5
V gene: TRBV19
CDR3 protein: CASSLTGSNQPQHF

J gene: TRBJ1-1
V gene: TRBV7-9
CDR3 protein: CASSWEGVGTEAFF

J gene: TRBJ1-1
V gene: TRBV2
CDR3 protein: CASTLTGMNTEAFF

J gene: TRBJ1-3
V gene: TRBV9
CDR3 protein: CASSWGVGAGNTIYF

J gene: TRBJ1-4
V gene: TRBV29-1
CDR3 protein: CSVEGAGLLFF

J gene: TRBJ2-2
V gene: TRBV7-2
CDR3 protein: CASSPRQGSGELFF

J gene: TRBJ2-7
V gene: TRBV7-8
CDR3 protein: CASSLGRAPPYEQYF

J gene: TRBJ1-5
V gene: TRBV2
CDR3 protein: CASSKGFYQPQHF

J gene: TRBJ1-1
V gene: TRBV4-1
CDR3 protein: CASSQVTVNTEAFF

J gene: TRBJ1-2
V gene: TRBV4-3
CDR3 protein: CASSLTDQQGVGYTF

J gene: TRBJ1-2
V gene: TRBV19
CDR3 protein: CASSIRGGFNYGYTF

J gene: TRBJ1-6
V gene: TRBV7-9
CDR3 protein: CASSLALGTGENSPLHF

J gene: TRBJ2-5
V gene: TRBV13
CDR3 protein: CASSPRYQETQYF

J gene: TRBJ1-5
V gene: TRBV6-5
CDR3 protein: CASRAFGSSNQPQHF

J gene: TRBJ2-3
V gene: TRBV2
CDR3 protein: CARAGGWTDTQYF

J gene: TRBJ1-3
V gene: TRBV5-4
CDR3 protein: CASSPGGIGNTIYF

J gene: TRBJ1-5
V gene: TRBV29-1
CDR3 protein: CSVVLGGSNQPQHF

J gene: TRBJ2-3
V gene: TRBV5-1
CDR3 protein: CASSLDGDLNADTQYF

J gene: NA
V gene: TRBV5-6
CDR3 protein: CASSLTGLPSYEQYF

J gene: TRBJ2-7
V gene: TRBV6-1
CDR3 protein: CASSRDRGYEQYF

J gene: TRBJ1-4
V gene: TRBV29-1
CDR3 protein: CSVARDWGQHNEKLFF

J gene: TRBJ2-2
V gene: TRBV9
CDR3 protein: CASSTPSGGRNTGELFF

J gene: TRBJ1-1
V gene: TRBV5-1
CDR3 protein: CASSLAYAGSKNTEAFF

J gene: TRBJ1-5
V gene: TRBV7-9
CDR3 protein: CASSLADGNQPQHF

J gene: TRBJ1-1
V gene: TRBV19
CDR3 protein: CASTMNTEAFF

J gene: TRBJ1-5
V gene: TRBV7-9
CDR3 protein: CASSYEGGNQPQHF

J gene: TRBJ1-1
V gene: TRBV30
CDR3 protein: CAWSAQGGTEAFF

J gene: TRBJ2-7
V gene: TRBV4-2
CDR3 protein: CASSQTSGGASYEQYF

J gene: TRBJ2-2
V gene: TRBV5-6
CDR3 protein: CASSLRTSGESGELFF

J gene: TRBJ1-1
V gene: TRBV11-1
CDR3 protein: CASSVDRRSEAFF

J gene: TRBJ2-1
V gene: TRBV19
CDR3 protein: CASSIEGGTGNEQFF

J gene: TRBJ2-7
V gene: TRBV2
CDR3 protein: CASSEVYEQYF

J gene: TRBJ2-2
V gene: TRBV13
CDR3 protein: CASSLGDRGTGELFF

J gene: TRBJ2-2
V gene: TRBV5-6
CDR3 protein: CASSLAKQSTGELFF

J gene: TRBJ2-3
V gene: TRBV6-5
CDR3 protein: CASSRGPDTQYF

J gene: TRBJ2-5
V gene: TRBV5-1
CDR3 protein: CASSLGLAGKQETQYF

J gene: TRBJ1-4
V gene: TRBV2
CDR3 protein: CASWTIRGKLFF

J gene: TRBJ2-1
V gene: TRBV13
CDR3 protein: CASSLVGGLGNGQFF

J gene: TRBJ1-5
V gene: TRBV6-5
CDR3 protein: CASSYGRNQPQHF

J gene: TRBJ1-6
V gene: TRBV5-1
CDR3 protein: CASSRDSYNSPLHF

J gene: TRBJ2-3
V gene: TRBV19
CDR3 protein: CASTDRKGTDTQYF

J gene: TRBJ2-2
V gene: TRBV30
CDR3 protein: CAQGGSSNTGELFF

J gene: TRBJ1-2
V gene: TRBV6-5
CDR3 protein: CASQGRGRVGGYTF

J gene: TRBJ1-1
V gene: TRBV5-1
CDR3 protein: CASSLEGGMNTEAFF

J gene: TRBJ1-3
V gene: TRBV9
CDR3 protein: CASSSGQTLGDTIYF

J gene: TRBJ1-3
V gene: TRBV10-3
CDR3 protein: CAISETGSGNTIYF

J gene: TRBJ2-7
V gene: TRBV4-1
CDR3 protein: CASSQVFTTSGEQYF

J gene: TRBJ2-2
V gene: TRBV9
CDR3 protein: CASSGRGQNTGELFF

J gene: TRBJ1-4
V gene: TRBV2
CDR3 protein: CANSERDSLFF

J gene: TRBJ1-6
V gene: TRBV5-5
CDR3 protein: CASSLGGRVDSPLHF

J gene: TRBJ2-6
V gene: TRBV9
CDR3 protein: CASSGLGTDESSGANVLTF

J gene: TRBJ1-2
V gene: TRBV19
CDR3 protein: CASSIDIADYGYTF

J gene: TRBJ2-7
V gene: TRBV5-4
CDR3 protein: CASSQVTGGSYEQYF

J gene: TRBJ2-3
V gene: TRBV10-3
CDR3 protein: CAISTDPGPQYF